These 10 T cell receptor beta chains share one sample of origin, sequenced in a study of T cell responses to AZD1222 COVID-19 vaccine (dated by TCRdb to the early 2020s). The library came from the immunoSEQ multiplex PCR assay. TCRdb's version of the immuneACCESS table is confined to in-frame rearrangements and falls short of the full clone set. An unresolved V gene accounts for under half of the shortfall where checked; the remainder is of unknown origin. Across this sample there are 120,000 or so clones, with 88% seen only once. 4.5% to 6% of the sample comes from the top ten. The time point label here, explained by the study, means: baseline before first vaccination. The material sequenced was peripheral blood, taken on day 0 of AZD1222 vaccination. Receptors were obtained from an adult in good health.

CDR3 loop: CASKDRISYNEQFF. The CDR3 bases are TGTGCCAGTAAGGACAGAATTTCCTACAATGAGCAGTTCTTC. The chain is built from TRBV2 and TRBJ2-1; weak D call: TRBD1 (6 bases). This CDR3 region has 14 residues. Germline CDR1 is SNHLY and CDR2 is FYNNEI. Trimming took 9 bases from V and 1 from J, leaving 13 bases between them.

J is TRBJ2-2 and V is TRBV28; D is ambiguous. Germline V gives CDR1 MDHEN, CDR2 SYDVKM. V lost 10 bases and J 2 bases, leaving 20 bases between the germline ends. This CDR3 region has 16 residues. CDR3 loop: CATGGVWLENTGELFF. The CDR3 nucleotides are TGTGCCACGGGTGGGGTATGGTTAGAAAACACCGGGGAGCTGTTTTTT. The variable domain in full, completed from reference TRBV28 and TRBJ2-2, reads DVKVTQSSRYLVKRTGEKVFLECVQDMDHENMFWYRQDPGLGLRLIYFSYDVKMKEKGDIPEGYSVSREKKERFSLILESASTNQTSMYLCATGGVWLENTGELFFGEGSRLTVL.

This clone appeared a single time. The chain employs TRBV9 and TRBJ2-2, with 7 bases lining up with TRBD2. The V gene's germline CDR1 is SGDLS and CDR2 YYNGEE. This CDR3 comprises 14 residues. After removal of 3 bases from V and 4 bases from J, the junction contained 3 bases not matched to a gene. CDR3 nucleotide sequence: TGTGCCAGCAGCGCAGAGCGGGGCACCGGGGAGCTGTTTTTT. Protein product: CASSAERGTGELFF.

The J gene is TRBJ1-1, the V gene TRBV19; no clear D. Trimming took off 6 bases at V and 3 bases at J, with 11 bases between the two ends. CDR3 length: 13 amino acids. Looked up from germline, CDR1 is LNHDA and CDR2 is SQIVND (reference sequence). CDR3 protein: CASRPHGDTEAFF. Written as DNA, the CDR3 is TGTGCCAGTAGGCCCCATGGGGACACTGAAGCTTTCTTT.

This clone appeared a single time. The CDR3 reads CASKGVGTEAFF. As DNA, the CDR3 is TGTGCCAGTAAAGGGGTAGGGACTGAAGCTTTCTTT. The V and J genes are TRBV19 and TRBJ1-1; TRBD1 might be the D (5 bases). Germline-derived CDR1 and CDR2 are LNHDA and SQIVND (reference sequence). V lost 7 bases, J lost 5 bases, and 11 bases lay in between. The CDR3 has 12 residues.

The V and J genes are TRBV28 and TRBJ1-1; D remains ambiguous. The CDR3 extends over 16 amino acids. CDR1 is MDHEN and CDR2 is SYDVKM in the germline V gene. V dropped 5 bases and J dropped 4 bases, with 20 bases sitting between them. CDR3: CASSHGGSRVFTEAFF. CDR3 DNA sequence: TGTGCCAGCAGTCACGGCGGGTCCCGGGTTTTCACTGAAGCTTTCTTT.

The chain joins TRBV5-1 to TRBJ1-6; D not certain. This CDR3 is 14 amino acids long. Trimming shortened V by 0 bases and J by 6 bases, and 7 bases separated the two germline ends. Germline CDR1 and CDR2: SGHRS and YFSETQ. CDR3 amino acids: CASSLEGANSPLHF. In DNA, the CDR3 is TGCGCCAGCAGCTTGGAGGGAGCTAATTCACCCCTCCACTTT.

CDR3 residues: CASTNPFATGELFF. As DNA, the CDR3 is TGTGCCAGCACCAACCCTTTCGCGACCGGGGAGCTGTTTTTT. This chain connects TRBV12-1 to TRBJ2-2; the table assigns TRBD2, which was not confirmed against the DNA. TRBV12-1 is shown as a pseudogene. CDR3 length: 14 residues.

V gene TRBV19 combines with J gene TRBJ1-2; 9 bases match TRBD1. J gave up 7 bases and V 7 bases, and 16 bases lay outside the gene matches. The CDR3 is 16 residues long. Germline V CDR1 and CDR2: LNHDA, SQIVND (reference sequence). The CDR3, as DNA: TGTGCCAGTACGCGCGCGGGCACAGGGGGCGTAGGTGGCTACACCTTC. It yields the protein CASTRAGTGGVGGYTF.

The J gene is TRBJ1-4, the V gene TRBV4-2; no clear D. Trimming left V 1 base short and J 1 base short, with 7 bases between. Germline values: CDR1 LGHNA, CDR2 YNFKEQ. CDR3 length equals 15 residues. In DNA, the CDR3 is TGTGCCAGCAGCCAAGCTCTGGGAACTAATGAAAAACTGTTTTTT. Translation: CASSQALGTNEKLFF.